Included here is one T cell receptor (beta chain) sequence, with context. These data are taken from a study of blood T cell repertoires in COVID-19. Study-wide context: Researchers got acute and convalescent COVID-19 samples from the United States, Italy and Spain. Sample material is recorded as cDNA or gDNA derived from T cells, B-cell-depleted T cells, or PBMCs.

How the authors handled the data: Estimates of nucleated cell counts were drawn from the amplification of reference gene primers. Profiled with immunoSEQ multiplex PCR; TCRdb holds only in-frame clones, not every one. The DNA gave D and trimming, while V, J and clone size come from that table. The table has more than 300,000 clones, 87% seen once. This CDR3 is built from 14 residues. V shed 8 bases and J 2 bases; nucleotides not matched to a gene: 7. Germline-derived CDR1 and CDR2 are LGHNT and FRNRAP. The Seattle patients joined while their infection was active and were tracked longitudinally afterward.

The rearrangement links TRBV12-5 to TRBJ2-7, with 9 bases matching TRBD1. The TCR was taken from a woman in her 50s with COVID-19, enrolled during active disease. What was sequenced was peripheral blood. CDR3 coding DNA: TGTGCTAGTTGTCCGGGACAGGGAGCCTACGAGCAGTACTTC. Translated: CASCPGQGAYEQYF. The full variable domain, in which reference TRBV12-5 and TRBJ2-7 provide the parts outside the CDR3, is DARVTQTPRHKVTEMGQEVTMRCQPILGHNTVFWYRQTMMQGLELLAYFRNRAPLDDSGMPKDRFSAEMPDATLATLKIQPSEPRDSAVYFCASCPGQGAYEQYFGPGTRLTVT.